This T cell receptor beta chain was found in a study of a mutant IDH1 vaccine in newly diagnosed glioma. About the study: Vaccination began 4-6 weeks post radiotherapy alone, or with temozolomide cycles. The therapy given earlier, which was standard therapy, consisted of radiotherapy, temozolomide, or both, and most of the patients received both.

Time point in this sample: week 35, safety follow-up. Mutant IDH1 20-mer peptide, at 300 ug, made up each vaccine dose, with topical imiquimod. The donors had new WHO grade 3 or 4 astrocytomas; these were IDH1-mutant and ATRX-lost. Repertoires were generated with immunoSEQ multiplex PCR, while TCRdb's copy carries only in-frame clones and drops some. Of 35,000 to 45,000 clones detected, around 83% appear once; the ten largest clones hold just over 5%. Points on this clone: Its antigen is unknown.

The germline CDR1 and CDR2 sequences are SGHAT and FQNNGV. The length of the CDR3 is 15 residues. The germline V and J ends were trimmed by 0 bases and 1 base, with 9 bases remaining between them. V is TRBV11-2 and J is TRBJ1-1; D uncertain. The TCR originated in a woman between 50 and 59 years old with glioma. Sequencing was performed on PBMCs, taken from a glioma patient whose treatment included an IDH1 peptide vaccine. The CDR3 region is CASSLELLPNTEAFF. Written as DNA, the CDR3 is TGTGCCAGCAGCTTAGAACTCCTCCCGAACACTGAAGCTTTCTTT.